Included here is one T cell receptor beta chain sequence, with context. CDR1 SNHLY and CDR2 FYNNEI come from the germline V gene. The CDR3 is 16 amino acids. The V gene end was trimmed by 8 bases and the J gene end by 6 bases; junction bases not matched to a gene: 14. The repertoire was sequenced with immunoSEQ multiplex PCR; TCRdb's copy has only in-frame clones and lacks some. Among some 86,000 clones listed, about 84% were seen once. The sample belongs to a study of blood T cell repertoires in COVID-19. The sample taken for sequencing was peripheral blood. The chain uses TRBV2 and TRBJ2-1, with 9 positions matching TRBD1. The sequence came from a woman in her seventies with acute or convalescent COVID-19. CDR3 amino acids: CASDPLPLTGGNEQFF. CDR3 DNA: TGTGCCAGCGATCCCCTCCCCTTGACAGGGGGCAATGAGCAGTTCTTC.